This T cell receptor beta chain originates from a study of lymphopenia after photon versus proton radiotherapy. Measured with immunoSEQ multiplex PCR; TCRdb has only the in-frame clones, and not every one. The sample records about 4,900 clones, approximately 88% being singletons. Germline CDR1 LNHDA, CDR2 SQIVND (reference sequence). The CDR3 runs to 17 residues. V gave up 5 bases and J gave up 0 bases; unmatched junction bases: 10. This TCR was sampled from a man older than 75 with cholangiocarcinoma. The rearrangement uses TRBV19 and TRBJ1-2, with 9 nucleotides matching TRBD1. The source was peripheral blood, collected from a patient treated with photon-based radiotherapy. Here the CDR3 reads CASSFRDRAYSNYGYTF. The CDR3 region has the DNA TGTGCCAGTAGTTTCCGGGACAGGGCTTACTCTAACTATGGCTACACCTTC.